This is a list of T cell receptor beta chains from one sample in a study of blood T cell repertoires in COVID-19. Clones were read by immunoSEQ multiplex PCR, and TCRdb kept only the in-frame ones, dropping some. Here the sample spans about 190,000 clones, approximately 90% being singletons. The material sequenced was PBMCs or T cells enriched from blood (not recorded which). The receptors stem from a woman in her forties in a cohort exposed to, infected with or recovered from COVID-19 (not recorded which). Each CDR3 is given with its conserved first and last residue. Fields, in order: CDR3 protein, CDR3 DNA, D gene, clone size, V gene, J gene. A D gene is named only where the DNA matches it firmly. Some rows have no size entry. The others give once, few or many, or a class for an expanded clone.

CDR3aa: CASSSYYGYTF
CDR3nt: TGTGCCAGCAGCTCATACTATGGCTACACCTTC
d_gene: .
abundance: .
v_gene: TRBV9
j_gene: TRBJ1-2

CDR3aa: CAGKRDSGSPHEKLFF
CDR3nt: TGTGCCGGAAAGCGGGATTCAGGGTCCCCGCATGAAAAACTGTTTTTT
d_gene: .
abundance: .
v_gene: TRBV6-4
j_gene: TRBJ1-4

CDR3aa: CAWSSSLPISNQPQHF
CDR3nt: TGTGCCTGGAGTTCCTCTCTACCAATAAGCAATCAGCCCCAGCATTTT
d_gene: .
abundance: .
v_gene: TRBV30
j_gene: TRBJ1-5

CDR3aa: CASSLGGGGSEAFF
CDR3nt: TGCGCCAGCAGCTTGGGAGGGGGCGGAAGTGAAGCTTTCTTT
d_gene: TRBD1
abundance: .
v_gene: TRBV5-1
j_gene: TRBJ1-1

CDR3aa: CSVGLAGSNEQFF
CDR3nt: TGCAGCGTTGGACTAGCGGGGTCCAATGAGCAGTTCTTC
d_gene: TRBD2
abundance: .
v_gene: TRBV29-1
j_gene: TRBJ2-1

CDR3aa: CATRGTGLNYGYTF
CDR3nt: TGTGCCACCAGGGGGACAGGCCTAAACTATGGCTACACCTTC
d_gene: TRBD1
abundance: .
v_gene: TRBV24-1
j_gene: TRBJ1-2

CDR3aa: CASSYSWTGSYEQYF
CDR3nt: TGTGCCAGCAGTTACTCGTGGACAGGGTCATACGAGCAGTACTTC
d_gene: TRBD1
abundance: once
v_gene: TRBV6-6
j_gene: TRBJ2-7

CDR3aa: CASSLGLAGYEQYF
CDR3nt: TGTGCCAGCAGCTTGGGACTAGCGGGTTACGAGCAGTACTTC
d_gene: TRBD2
abundance: .
v_gene: TRBV7-2
j_gene: TRBJ2-7

CDR3aa: CASSLNPSDIYGYTF
CDR3nt: TGTGCCAGCAGCTTAAATCCCTCGGACATCTATGGCTACACCTTC
d_gene: .
abundance: few
v_gene: TRBV11-2
j_gene: TRBJ1-2

CDR3aa: CASGTGTGHPLGGTGELFF
CDR3nt: TGCGCCAGCGGAACCGGGACAGGGCACCCATTGGGCGGCACCGGGGAGCTGTTTTTT
d_gene: TRBD1
abundance: .
v_gene: TRBV5-1
j_gene: TRBJ2-2

CDR3aa: CASSQMGTSGSHEQYF
CDR3nt: TGTGCCAGCAGCCAAATGGGAACTAGCGGGAGTCACGAGCAGTACTTC
d_gene: TRBD2
abundance: many
v_gene: TRBV13
j_gene: TRBJ2-7

CDR3aa: CASSVGTGGGYGYTF
CDR3nt: TGCGCCAGCAGCGTAGGGACAGGGGGCGGCTATGGCTACACCTTC
d_gene: TRBD1
abundance: .
v_gene: TRBV5-1
j_gene: TRBJ1-2

CDR3aa: CATSRGQGGGNTDTQYF
CDR3nt: TGTGCCACCAGCAGGGGACAAGGTGGGGGAAACACAGATACGCAGTATTTT
d_gene: .
abundance: .
v_gene: TRBV15
j_gene: TRBJ2-3

CDR3aa: CATSAGTLYGYTF
CDR3nt: TGTGCCACCAGTGCCGGGACACTTTATGGCTACACCTTC
d_gene: .
abundance: many
v_gene: TRBV24-1
j_gene: TRBJ1-2

CDR3aa: CASRQPDRGYTF
CDR3nt: TGTGCCAGCAGACAGCCAGATCGGGGCTACACCTTC
d_gene: .
abundance: .
v_gene: TRBV6-5
j_gene: TRBJ1-2

CDR3aa: CASSPWGTGLGEETQYF
CDR3nt: TGTGCCAGCAGCCCCTGGGGGACAGGACTCGGGGAAGAGACCCAGTACTTC
d_gene: TRBD1
abundance: .
v_gene: TRBV11-3
j_gene: TRBJ2-5

CDR3aa: CASSPHRSRSANEQFF
CDR3nt: TGTGCCAGCAGTCCCCACAGGTCTCGGTCCGCAAATGAGCAGTTCTTC
d_gene: .
abundance: .
v_gene: TRBV28
j_gene: TRBJ2-1

CDR3aa: CASSHYTGSGYEQYF
CDR3nt: TGCGCCAGCAGCCATTATACAGGGTCGGGGTACGAGCAGTACTTC
d_gene: .
abundance: .
v_gene: TRBV4-1
j_gene: TRBJ2-7

CDR3aa: CATSDSGTEAFF
CDR3nt: TGTGCCACCAGTGATTCGGGGACTGAAGCTTTCTTT
d_gene: .
abundance: .
v_gene: TRBV24-1
j_gene: TRBJ1-1

CDR3aa: CASSPGVVTEAFF
CDR3nt: TGTGCCAGCAGCCCAGGTGTTGTAACTGAAGCTTTCTTT
d_gene: .
abundance: .
v_gene: TRBV11-3
j_gene: TRBJ1-1

CDR3aa: CASSEAGGNTEAFF
CDR3nt: TGTGCCAGCAGTGAAGCAGGGGGCAACACTGAAGCTTTCTTT
d_gene: TRBD1
abundance: .
v_gene: TRBV2
j_gene: TRBJ1-1

CDR3aa: CASSKDGSSGSSGANVLTF
CDR3nt: TGTGCCAGCAGCAAGGATGGGTCTAGCGGGAGCTCCGGGGCCAACGTCCTGACTTTC
d_gene: TRBD2
abundance: .
v_gene: TRBV5-4
j_gene: TRBJ2-6

CDR3aa: CASSPPVAGAPYNEQFF
CDR3nt: TGTGCCAGCAGCCCTCCCGTCGCGGGAGCACCCTACAATGAGCAGTTCTTC
d_gene: TRBD2
abundance: .
v_gene: TRBV7-9
j_gene: TRBJ2-1

CDR3aa: CASSADRVNIQYF
CDR3nt: TGTGCCAGCAGCGCTGACAGGGTGAACATTCAGTACTTC
d_gene: TRBD1
abundance: .
v_gene: TRBV11-2
j_gene: TRBJ2-4

CDR3aa: CASSQGANTEAFF
CDR3nt: TGTGCCAGCAGCCAGGGGGCGAACACTGAAGCTTTCTTT
d_gene: TRBD1
abundance: once
v_gene: TRBV27
j_gene: TRBJ1-1